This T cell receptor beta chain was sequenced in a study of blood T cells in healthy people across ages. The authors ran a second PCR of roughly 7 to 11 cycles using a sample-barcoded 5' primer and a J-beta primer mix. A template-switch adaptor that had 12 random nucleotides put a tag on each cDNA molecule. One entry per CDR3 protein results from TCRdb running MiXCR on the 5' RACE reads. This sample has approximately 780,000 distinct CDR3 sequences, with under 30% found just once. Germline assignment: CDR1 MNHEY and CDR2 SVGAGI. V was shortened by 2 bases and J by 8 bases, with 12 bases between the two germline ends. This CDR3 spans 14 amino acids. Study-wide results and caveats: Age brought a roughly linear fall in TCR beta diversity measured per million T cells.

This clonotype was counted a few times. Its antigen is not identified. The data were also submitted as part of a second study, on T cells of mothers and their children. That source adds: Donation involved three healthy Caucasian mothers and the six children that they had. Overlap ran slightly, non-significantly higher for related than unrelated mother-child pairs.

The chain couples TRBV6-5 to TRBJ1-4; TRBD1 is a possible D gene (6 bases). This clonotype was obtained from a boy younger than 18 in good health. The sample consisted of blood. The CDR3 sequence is CASSYMGQSEKLFF. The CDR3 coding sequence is TGTGCCAGCAGTTACATGGGACAATCGGAAAAACTGTTTTTT.